Shown below are 16 T cell receptor beta chains from a single sample sequenced in a study of blood T cell repertoires in COVID-19 (dated by TCRdb to about 2020). Libraries were constructed by the immunoSEQ multiplex PCR assay. What TCRdb holds here is the immuneACCESS table cut down to in-frame rearrangements. Part of the clones is not present; checked against another copy, under half of the missing clones reflect an unresolved V gene, and the others are unexplained. For this sample there are fewer than 75,000 clones; about 88% appear just once. Approximately 3.9% of the sample comes from the top ten. Sample: peripheral blood. Source of these receptors: a man aged 65 to 79 with acute or convalescent COVID-19.

This clone appeared once. V is TRBV6-4 and J is TRBJ2-2, with no clear D. Germline CDR1 and CDR2: MRHNA and SNTAGT. V was cut by 4 bases and J by 3 bases, with 9 bases left in between. CDR3 length: 14 residues. The DNA of the CDR3 is TGTGCCAGCAGTGTTAGCCGGGACACCGGGGAGCTGTTTTTT. It codes for CASSVSRDTGELFF.

The V call is TRBV4-3, the J call TRBJ1-5; D not resolved. In germline, CDR1 is LGHNA, CDR2 YSLEER. The CDR3 sequence is 15 residues long. The V gene lost 0 bases and the J gene lost 6 bases, with 12 bases spanning the gap. The CDR3 here is CASSQDRLGGQPQHF. DNA of the CDR3: TGCGCCAGCAGCCAAGATCGGTTGGGAGGTCAGCCCCAGCATTTT.

The chain links TRBV6-5 to TRBJ2-3; 8 nucleotides agree with TRBD1. After removal of 5 bases from V and 3 bases from J, the junction contained 4 bases not matched to a gene. CDR1 and CDR2 (germline): MNHEY, SVGAGI. The CDR3 consists of 14 residues. Here the CDR3 reads CASSPDRGTDTQYF. The CDR3 DNA reads TGTGCCAGCAGTCCCGACAGGGGAACAGATACGCAGTATTTT.

The V and J genes are TRBV7-2 and TRBJ2-1; D is unresolved. Germline V gene data show CDR1 as SGHTA and CDR2 as FQGNSA. With 5 bases removed from V and 0 bases from J, the gap between germline ends came to 11 bases. There are 15 residues in the CDR3. DNA of the CDR3: TGTGCCAGCAGCCTTACTACCGGCTCCTACAATGAGCAGTTCTTC. Translating it yields CASSLTTGSYNEQFF.

This clone was seen a handful of times. The V and J genes are TRBV2 and TRBJ1-1; D gene unclear. The CDR3 contains 13 residues. CDR1 SNHLY and CDR2 FYNNEI come from the germline V gene. V was shortened by 1 base and J by 8 bases, with 11 bases between the two germline ends. The CDR3 DNA is TGTGCCAGCAGTGAAGTAGTTGGTCTGGAAGCTTTCTTT. Protein: CASSEVVGLEAFF.

J is TRBJ2-3 and V is TRBV15, with a possible D match to TRBD2 (5 bases). The V gene's germline CDR1 is LNHNV and CDR2 YYDKDF (reference sequence). The CDR3 loop spans 17 amino acids. The ends were cut back, 0 bases at V and 0 bases at J, with 13 bases in the middle. The CDR3 DNA is TGTGCCACCAGCAGAGATAGAGGGTCTTCTAGCACAGATACGCAGTATTTT. Its protein product is CATSRDRGSSSTDTQYF.

The chain couples TRBV7-8 to TRBJ1-2; no reliable D call. The V end was cut by 5 bases, the J end by 11 bases, with 18 bases between. The CDR3 runs to 13 residues. Germline CDR1 SGHVS, CDR2 FQNEAQ. DNA of the CDR3: TGTGCCAGCAGCCCGACCAGAGGAGGTGTGTACACCTTC. It yields the protein CASSPTRGGVYTF.

V is TRBV6-2 or TRBV6-3 and J is TRBJ2-7, with a weak D call TRBD2 (5 bases). The V end was cut by 5 bases, the J end by 0 bases, with 14 bases between. The CDR3 has 15 amino acids. Germline lookup yields CDR1 MNHEY and CDR2 SVGEGT. The CDR3 nucleotides read TGTGCCAGCAGTATCGGACTCGTTAGCTCCTACGAGCAGTACTTC. Translating it yields CASSIGLVSSYEQYF.

A single count supports this clone. The chain is built from TRBV6-5 and TRBJ2-1; TRBD1 matches 7 bases. The length of the CDR3 is 13 residues. Germline CDR1 MNHEY, CDR2 SVGAGI. V dropped 8 bases and J dropped 3; count of bases not matched to a gene: 4. The CDR3 loop is CASSDRVYNEQFF. The CDR3 DNA reads as TGTGCCAGCTCCGACAGGGTCTACAATGAGCAGTTCTTC.

At least ten counts were recorded for this clone. The chain has TRBV4-3 and TRBJ2-2; tentatively, D is TRBD1 (5 bases). Trimming cost V 4 bases and J 5 bases, with 17 bases left between them. Germline V gene lookup returns CDR1 LGHNA and CDR2 YSLEER. This CDR3 contains 16 residues. The CDR3 coding sequence is TGCGCCAGCAGCCGTCGTGGGGCGGCTGGGACCGGGGAGCTGTTTTTT. This sequence encodes CASSRRGAAGTGELFF.

This chain joins TRBV12-5 and TRBJ2-2, with D perhaps matching TRBD1 (5 bases). The ends were cut back, 6 bases at V and 2 bases at J, with 7 bases in the middle. The CDR3 has 13 residues. Germline CDR1 reads LGHNT; CDR2 reads FRNRAP. Here the CDR3 DNA reads TGTGCTAGTGGCAGGGAAAACACCGGGGAGCTGTTTTTT. It codes for CASGRENTGELFF.

The chain combines TRBV7-2 with TRBJ2-7; 9 bases align to TRBD1. Per germline, CDR1 SGHTA and CDR2 FQGNSA. V dropped 5 bases and J dropped 3; count of bases not matched to a gene: 8. The CDR3 totals 15 residues. In DNA form, the CDR3 reads TGTGCCAGCAGCCTGACCGGGACAGGGTACTACGAGCAGTACTTC. Encoded protein: CASSLTGTGYYEQYF.

This chain connects TRBV7-9 to TRBJ2-2; 12 bases map to TRBD1. V dropped 5 bases and J dropped 6; count of bases not matched to a gene: 4. This CDR3 spans 15 amino acids. Per the germline V gene, CDR1 is SEHNR and CDR2 is FQNEAQ (reference sequence). The DNA of the CDR3 is TGTGCCAGCAGCGTCCGGGACAGGGGGCCCGGGGAGCTGTTTTTT. Protein product: CASSVRDRGPGELFF.

V is TRBV6-5 and J is TRBJ2-7; 8 bases are shared with TRBD1. Germline lookup yields CDR1 MNHEY and CDR2 SVGAGI. This CDR3 region has 13 residues. The V gene end was trimmed by 0 bases and the J gene end by 5 bases; junction bases not matched to a gene: 0. The CDR3 DNA follows: TGTGCCAGCAGTTACTCGACAGGGGACGAGCAGTACTTC. It translates to CASSYSTGDEQYF.

V and J are TRBV6-2 or TRBV6-3 and TRBJ2-7; no clear D. Per the germline V gene, CDR1 is MNHEY and CDR2 is SVGEGT. The CDR3 spans 14 residues. Between the trimmed V and J ends, which lost 0 bases and 3 bases, there was a span of 9 bases. The CDR3 protein is CASSYSGGSYEQYF. CDR3 DNA: TGTGCCAGCAGTTACTCTGGCGGCAGCTACGAGCAGTACTTC.

The rearrangement joins TRBV6-1 to TRBJ2-4, with D perhaps matching TRBD1 (7 bases). The CDR3 consists of 16 residues. Trimming stripped 3 bases from V and 0 bases from J, with 12 bases between. CDR1 and CDR2 (germline): MNHNS, SASEGT. The DNA of the CDR3 is TGTGCCAGCAGTGACCCAGGGGGGACAGCCAAAAACATTCAGTACTTC. This gives the protein CASSDPGGTAKNIQYF.